One sample yielded the 14 T cell receptor beta chains listed below, sequenced in a study of OX40 agonist ivuxolimab in advanced cancers. Assay used: immunoSEQ multiplex PCR; TCRdb lists only in-frame clones, some missing. The profile covers some 66,000 clones, with about 85% appearing a single time and 0.8% to 1% taken by the ten largest. The sequencing used CD4+ or CD8+ T cells sorted from blood, collected in a trial of the OX40 agonist ivuxolimab. All receptors come from an adult with an advanced solid tumor such as melanoma, head and neck, liver or kidney cancer.

The V gene is TRBV7-6, the J gene TRBJ2-5; possibly TRBD1 for D (7 bases). Germline V gene data show CDR1 as SGHVS and CDR2 as FNYEAQ. V was clipped by 3 bases and J by 5 bases, with 13 bases between them. The CDR3 runs 14 residues. Here the CDR3 reads CASSFQGGTETQYF. The DNA for the CDR3 is TGTGCCAGCAGCTTCCAGGGGGGTACGGAGACCCAGTACTTC.

In this sample, this clone turned up a few times. CDR3 coding DNA: TGTGCCAGCTCGTCGATCGGACAGGGGGCGGGTGGCTACACCTTC. As protein: CASSSIGQGAGGYTF. This chain joins TRBV18 and TRBJ1-2; 11 bases map to TRBD1. The CDR3 runs to 15 residues. With V trimmed by 6 bases and J by 7 bases, 10 bases remained unmatched. CDR1 is KGHSH and CDR2 is LQKENI in the germline V gene.

The chain has TRBV7-2 and TRBJ1-3; D unresolved. The CDR3 length is 16 residues. CDR1 and CDR2 from the germline V gene are SGHTA and FQGNSA. Trimming removed 5 bases at V and 5 bases at J, with 19 bases between. Written as DNA, the CDR3 is TGTGCCAGCAGCCCCGGATTAGGGCCAGCGAGAAACACCATATATTTT. It encodes CASSPGLGPARNTIYF.

The V call is TRBV18, the J call TRBJ1-2; 7 bases are a match to TRBD1. Germline CDR1 is KGHSH and CDR2 is LQKENI. V lost 2 bases, J lost 7 bases, and 7 bases stayed unmatched. The CDR3 is made up of 14 amino acids. The CDR3 is CASSPSDRDRGYTF. The CDR3 bases are TGTGCCAGCTCACCATCCGACAGGGACCGTGGCTACACCTTC.

The V and J genes are TRBV14 and TRBJ1-2, with 7 bases fitting TRBD1. The CDR3 is 13 residues long. Losses at the gene ends were 4 bases for V and 4 bases for J; bases not matched to a gene: 3. Germline V gene lookup returns CDR1 SGHDN and CDR2 FVKESK. For the CDR3, the DNA is TGTGCCAGCAGCCCCGGGACAGCCTATGGCTACACCTTC. This translates into CASSPGTAYGYTF.

The chain recombines TRBV5-4 with TRBJ1-1; 9 bases fit TRBD1. Germline lookup yields CDR1 SGHNT and CDR2 YYREEE (reference sequence). CDR3 length: 16 amino acids. The ends lost 5 bases at V and 0 bases at J; junction bases unmatched: 8. Here the CDR3 reads CASRTGQGIMNTEAFF. The CDR3 DNA reads TGTGCCAGCAGAACGGGACAGGGTATCATGAACACTGAAGCTTTCTTT.

This chain links TRBV30 with TRBJ1-2, with D perhaps TRBD1 (5 bases). Trimming left V 1 base short and J 0 bases short, with 12 bases between. The germline V gene encodes CDR1 GTSNPN and CDR2 SVGIG (reference sequence). The CDR3 consists of 15 residues. The DNA for the CDR3 is TGTGCCTGGAGTGAGGGTCGGACACCTAACTATGGCTACACCTTC. Residues: CAWSEGRTPNYGYTF.

V is TRBV6-5 and J is TRBJ1-2; D call uncertain. Deletions cut 0 bases from V and 5 bases from J, with 10 bases between. The CDR3 spans 14 residues. The germline gives CDR1 MNHEY, CDR2 SVGAGI. The CDR3, as DNA: TGTGCCAGCAGTTACTCGTGGCAGCCTTATGGCTACACCTTC. Translation gives CASSYSWQPYGYTF.

The chain is built from TRBV11-2 and TRBJ1-1, with D possibly TRBD1 on 5 matching bases. This CDR3 comprises 14 residues. V lost 5 bases to trimming and J lost 5 bases, with 15 bases between them. Germline CDR1 is SGHAT and CDR2 is FQNNGV. The CDR3 spells CASSLRDRGTEAFF. The CDR3 DNA is TGTGCCAGCAGCCTCAGGGATCGTGGGACTGAAGCTTTCTTT.

The rearrangement uses TRBV6-6 and TRBJ2-2, with 8 bases fitting TRBD1. The J segment lost 7 bases and the V segment lost 5 bases, leaving 9 bases of the junction unmatched. This CDR3 has 15 residues. Germline V gives CDR1 MNHNY, CDR2 SVGAGI (reference sequence). This CDR3 reads CASSTQGALGGELFF. In DNA form, the CDR3 reads TGTGCCAGCAGTACTCAGGGGGCGCTAGGCGGGGAGCTGTTTTTT.

This clone has more than one count but fewer than ten. This sequence joins TRBV7-5 and TRBJ2-1; the D call TRBD2 from the table was never checked on the DNA. TRBV7-5 corresponds to a pseudogene. The CDR3 runs to 16 residues. For the CDR3, the DNA is TGTGCCAGAAGCTTAACACACGGGATAACTGTTAGTGAGCAGTTCTTC. This codes for CARSLTHGITVSEQFF.

J is TRBJ2-1 and V is TRBV9; 8 bases agree with TRBD1. Germline CDR1 is SGDLS and CDR2 is YYNGEE. Trimming removed 2 bases from V and 1 base from J; junction bases left unmatched: 2. The CDR3 has 15 amino acids. The CDR3 region has the DNA TGTGCCAGCAGCGTCACAGGGGGGTCCTACAATGAGCAGTTCTTC. Residues: CASSVTGGSYNEQFF. Drawing the rest from reference TRBV9 and TRBJ2-1, the complete variable domain is DSGVTQTPKHLITATGQRVTLRCSPRSGDLSVYWYQQSLDQGLQFLIQYYNGEERAKGNILERFSAQQFPDLHSELNLSSLELGDSALYFCASSVTGGSYNEQFFGPGTRLTVL.

The CDR3 DNA reads TGTGCCAGCAGCCCAGCGGCGGTTATGGATACGCAGTATTTT. Translated, it gives CASSPAAVMDTQYF. V usage is TRBV7-9 and J usage is TRBJ2-3; possibly TRBD2 for D (5 bases). V was cut by 5 bases and J by 6 bases, with 15 bases left in between. Germline V gene sequence: CDR1 SEHNR, CDR2 FQNEAQ (reference sequence). The CDR3 extends over 14 amino acids.

The chain recombines TRBV30 with TRBJ2-7; the match to TRBD1 covers 7 bases. The CDR3 contains 13 residues. Germline CDR1 reads GTSNPN; CDR2 reads SVGIG (reference sequence). With 3 bases clipped from V and 3 bases from J, the junction kept 5 bases outside the gene matches. CDR3 nucleotide sequence: TGTGCCTGGAGCAAAGGGGGCGGCTACGAGCAGTACTTC. This codes for CAWSKGGGYEQYF.